The sequence of this TCR beta chain was determined in a study of T-cell reconstitution after alpha-beta-depleted transplantation in children. Turning to this clonotype: No antigen is known for it.

Study-wide findings and caveats: Approximately two months post-transplant, alpha-beta T cells reportedly originated from several hundred expanded graft clones. Newly produced T cells mostly accounted for T-cell counts and diversity one year post-transplant.

The CDR3 runs 13 residues. V gave up 0 bases and J gave up 3 bases, with 5 bases separating them. The authors prepared the TCRbeta library with unique molecular identifiers. Using its own MiXCR run on the PCR reads, TCRdb lists one record per CDR3 protein. Of fewer than 500,000 distinct CDR3 sequences in the sample, 43% were seen once. The chain combines TRBV12-3 or TRBV12-4 with TRBJ2-5; the D is unclear. The source material was PBMCs, sampled before TCRalphabeta/CD19-depleted stem cell transplant. This TCR was sampled from a girl aged 2-10 years with aplastic anemia, due to receive a stem cell transplant. Here the CDR3 DNA reads TGTGCCAGCAGTTTAGCGCAGAAAGAGACCCAGTACTTC. Protein sequence: CASSLAQKETQYF.